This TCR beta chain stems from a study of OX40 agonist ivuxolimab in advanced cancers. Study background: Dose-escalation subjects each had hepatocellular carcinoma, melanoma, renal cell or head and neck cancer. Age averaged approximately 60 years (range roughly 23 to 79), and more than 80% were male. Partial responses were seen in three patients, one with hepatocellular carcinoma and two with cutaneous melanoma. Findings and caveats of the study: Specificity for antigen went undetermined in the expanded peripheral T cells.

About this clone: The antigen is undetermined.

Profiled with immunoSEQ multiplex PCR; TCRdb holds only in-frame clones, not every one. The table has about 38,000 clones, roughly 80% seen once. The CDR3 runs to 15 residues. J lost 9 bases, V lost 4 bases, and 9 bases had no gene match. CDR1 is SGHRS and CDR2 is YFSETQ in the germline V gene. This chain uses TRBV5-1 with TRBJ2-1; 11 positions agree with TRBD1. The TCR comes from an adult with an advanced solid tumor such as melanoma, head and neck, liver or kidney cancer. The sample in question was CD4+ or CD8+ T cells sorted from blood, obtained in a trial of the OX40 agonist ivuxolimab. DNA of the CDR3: TGCGCCAGCAGCAACCGGGACAGGGGGGCGAGTGAGCAGTTCTTC. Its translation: CASSNRDRGASEQFF.